The TCR beta chain under discussion was sequenced for a study of spatial heterogeneity in lung cancer. Time point reported: sample taken at primary tumor resection. TCRdb re-called the 5' RACE reads through MiXCR, storing one row per CDR3 protein. The data hold about 9,000 distinct CDR3 sequences, with 4% to 5.5% observed a single time. Germline CDR1 reads DFQATT; CDR2 reads SNEGSKA (reference sequence). The V gene lost 0 bases and the J gene lost 4 bases, with 6 bases spanning the gap. The CDR3 spans 12 residues. At least ten counts were recorded for this clonotype. This sample comprised PBMCs, obtained at surgery. The receptor was derived from a male donor with early-stage non-small cell lung cancer. The rearrangement links TRBV20-1 to TRBJ1-2; D unresolved. The CDR3: CSARDLIYGYTF. CDR3 bases: TGCAGTGCTAGAGATCTCATCTATGGCTACACCTTC.